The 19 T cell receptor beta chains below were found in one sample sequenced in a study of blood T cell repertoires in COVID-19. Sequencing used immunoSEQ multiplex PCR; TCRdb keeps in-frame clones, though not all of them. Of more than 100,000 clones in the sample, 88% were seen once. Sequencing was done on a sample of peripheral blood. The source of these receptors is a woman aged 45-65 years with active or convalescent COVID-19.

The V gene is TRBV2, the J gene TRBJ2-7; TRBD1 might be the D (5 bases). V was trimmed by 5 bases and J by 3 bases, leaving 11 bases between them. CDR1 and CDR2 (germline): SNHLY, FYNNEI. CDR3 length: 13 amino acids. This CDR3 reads CASSNRFHYEQYF. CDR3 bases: TGTGCCAGCAGTAACAGGTTTCACTACGAGCAGTACTTC.

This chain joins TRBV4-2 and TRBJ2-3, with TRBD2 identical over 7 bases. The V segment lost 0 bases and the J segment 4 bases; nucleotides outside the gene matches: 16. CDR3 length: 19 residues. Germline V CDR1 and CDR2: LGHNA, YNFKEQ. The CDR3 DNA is TGTGCCAGCAGCCAAGATATGTCTAGCGGTCGTTCGGACGCAGATACGCAGTATTTT. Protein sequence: CASSQDMSSGRSDADTQYF.

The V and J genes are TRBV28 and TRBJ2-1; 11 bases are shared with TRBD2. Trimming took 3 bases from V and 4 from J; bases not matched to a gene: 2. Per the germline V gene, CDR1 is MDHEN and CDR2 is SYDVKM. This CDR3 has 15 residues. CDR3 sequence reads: CASSLLAGGYNEQFF. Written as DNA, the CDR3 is TGTGCCAGCAGTTTGCTAGCGGGGGGATACAATGAGCAGTTCTTC.

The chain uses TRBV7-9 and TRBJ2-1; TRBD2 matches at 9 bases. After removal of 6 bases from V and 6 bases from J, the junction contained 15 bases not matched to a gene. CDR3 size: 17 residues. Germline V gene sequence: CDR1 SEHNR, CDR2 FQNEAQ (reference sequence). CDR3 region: CASRQVAGGSPGNEQFF. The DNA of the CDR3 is TGTGCCAGCAGACAAGTGGCGGGAGGGAGCCCTGGCAATGAGCAGTTCTTC.

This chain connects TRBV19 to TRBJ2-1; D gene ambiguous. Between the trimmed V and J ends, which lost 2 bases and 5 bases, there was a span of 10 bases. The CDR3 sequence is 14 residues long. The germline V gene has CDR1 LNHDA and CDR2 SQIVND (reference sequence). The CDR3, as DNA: TGTGCCAGTAGTATACAGTGGCAGAACAATGAGCAGTTCTTC. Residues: CASSIQWQNNEQFF.

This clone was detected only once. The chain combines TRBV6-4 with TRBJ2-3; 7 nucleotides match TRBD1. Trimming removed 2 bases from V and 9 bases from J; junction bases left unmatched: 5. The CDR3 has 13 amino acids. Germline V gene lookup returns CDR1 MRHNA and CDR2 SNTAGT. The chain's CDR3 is CASSDTHRGTQYF. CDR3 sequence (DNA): TGTGCCAGCAGTGACACCCACAGGGGAACGCAGTATTTT.

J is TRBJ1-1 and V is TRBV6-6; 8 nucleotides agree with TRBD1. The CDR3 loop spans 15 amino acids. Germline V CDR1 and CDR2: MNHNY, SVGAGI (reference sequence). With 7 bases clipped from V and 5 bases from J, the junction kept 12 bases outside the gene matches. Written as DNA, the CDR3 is TGTGCCAGCATCGAGACCAGGGGGCTTTATACTGAAGCTTTCTTT. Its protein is CASIETRGLYTEAFF.

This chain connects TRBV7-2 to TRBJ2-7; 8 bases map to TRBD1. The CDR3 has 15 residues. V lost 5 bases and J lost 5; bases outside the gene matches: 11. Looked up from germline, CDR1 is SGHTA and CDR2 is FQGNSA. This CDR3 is CASSDPGTGPHEQYF. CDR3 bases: TGTGCCAGCAGCGACCCCGGGACAGGTCCCCACGAGCAGTACTTC.

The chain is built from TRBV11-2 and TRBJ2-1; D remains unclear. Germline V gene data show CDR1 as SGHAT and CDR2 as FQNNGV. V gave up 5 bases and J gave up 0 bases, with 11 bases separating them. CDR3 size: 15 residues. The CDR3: CASSHEMSSYNEQFF. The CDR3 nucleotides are TGTGCCAGCAGCCACGAAATGAGCTCCTACAATGAGCAGTTCTTC.

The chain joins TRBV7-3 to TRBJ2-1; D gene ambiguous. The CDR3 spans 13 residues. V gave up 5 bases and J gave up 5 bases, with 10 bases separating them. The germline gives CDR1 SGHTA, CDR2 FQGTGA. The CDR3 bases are TGTGCCAGCAGCCTAGACGCTAACAATGAGCAGTTCTTC. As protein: CASSLDANNEQFF.

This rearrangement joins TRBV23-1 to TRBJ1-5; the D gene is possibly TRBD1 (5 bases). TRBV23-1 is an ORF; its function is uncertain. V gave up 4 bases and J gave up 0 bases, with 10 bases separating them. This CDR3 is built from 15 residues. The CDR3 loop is CASSLQDDSNQPQHF. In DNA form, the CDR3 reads TGCGCCAGCAGTCTACAGGACGATAGCAATCAGCCCCAGCATTTT.

CDR3 in DNA: TGTGCCAGCAGCCAAGATCTAGCGGGAGGAAAGACCCAGTACTTC. The encoded protein is CASSQDLAGGKTQYF. The chain is built from TRBV3-1 (or the pseudogene TRBV3-2) and TRBJ2-5; 11 bases fit TRBD2. The germline V gene has CDR1 LGHDT and CDR2 YNNKEL (reference sequence). The length of the CDR3 is 15 residues. V shed 0 bases and J 6 bases; nucleotides not matched to a gene: 3.

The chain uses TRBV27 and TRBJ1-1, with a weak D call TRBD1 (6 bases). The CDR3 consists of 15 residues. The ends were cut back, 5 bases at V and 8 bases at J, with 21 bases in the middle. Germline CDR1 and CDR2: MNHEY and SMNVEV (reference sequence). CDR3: CASSGVGHSRPEAFF. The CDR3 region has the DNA TGTGCCAGCAGTGGGGTGGGACATTCTCGTCCCGAAGCTTTCTTT.

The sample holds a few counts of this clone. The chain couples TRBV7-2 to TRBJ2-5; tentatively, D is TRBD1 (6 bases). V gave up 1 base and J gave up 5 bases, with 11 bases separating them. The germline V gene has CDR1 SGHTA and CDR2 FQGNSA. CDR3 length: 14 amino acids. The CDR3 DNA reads TGTGCCAGCAGCTTAGGAAGGACAGTGGAGACCCAGTACTTC. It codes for CASSLGRTVETQYF. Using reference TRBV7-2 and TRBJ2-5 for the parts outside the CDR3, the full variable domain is GAGVSQSPSNKVTEKGKDVELRCDPISGHTALYWYRQSLGQGLEFLIYFQGNSAPDKSGLPSDRFSAERTGGSVSTLTIQRTQQEDSAVYLCASSLGRTVETQYFGPGTRLLVL.

DNA for the CDR3: TGTGCCACCAGTCGTACATTGCTAGCGGGAGGGCCATCGGAGCAGTTCTTC. This sequence encodes CATSRTLLAGGPSEQFF. This sequence joins TRBV24-1 and TRBJ2-1, with 12 bases identical to TRBD2. Germline lookup yields CDR1 KGHDR and CDR2 SFDVKD. V shed 6 bases, J shed 10 bases, and the junction held 15 bases outside the gene matches. The CDR3 has 17 amino acids.

The CDR3 DNA reads as TGTGCCAGTAGGCAGACAGGGGGCGCCCTCAATGAGCAGTTCTTC. This gives the protein CASRQTGGALNEQFF. This chain uses TRBV19 with TRBJ2-1; 10 positions match TRBD1. The V and J ends lost 6 bases and 6 bases, in that order; junction bases with no gene match: 8. The length of the CDR3 is 15 residues. In germline, CDR1 is LNHDA, CDR2 SQIVND (reference sequence).

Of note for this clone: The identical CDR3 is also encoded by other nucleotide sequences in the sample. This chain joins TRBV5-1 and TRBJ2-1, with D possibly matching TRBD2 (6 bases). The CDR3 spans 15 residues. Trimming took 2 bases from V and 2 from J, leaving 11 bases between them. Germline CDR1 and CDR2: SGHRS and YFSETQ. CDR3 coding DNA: TGCGCCAGCAGCTTAGGCGGGGCCACCTACAATGAGCAGTTCTTC. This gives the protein CASSLGGATYNEQFF.

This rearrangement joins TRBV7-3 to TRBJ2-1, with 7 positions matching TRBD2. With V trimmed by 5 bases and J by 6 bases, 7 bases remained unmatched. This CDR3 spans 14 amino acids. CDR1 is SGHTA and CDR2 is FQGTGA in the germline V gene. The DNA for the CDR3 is TGTGCCAGCAGCGGCGGGGAGGGCGTCAATGAGCAGTTCTTC. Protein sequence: CASSGGEGVNEQFF.

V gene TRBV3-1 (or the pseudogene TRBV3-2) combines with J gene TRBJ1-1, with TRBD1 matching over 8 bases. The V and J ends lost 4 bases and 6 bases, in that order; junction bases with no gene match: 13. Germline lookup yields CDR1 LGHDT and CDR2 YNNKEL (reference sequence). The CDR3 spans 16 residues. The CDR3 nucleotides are TGTGCCAGCAGCCCCAGGAGTGGACAGGGAAGCCCTGAAGCTTTCTTT. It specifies CASSPRSGQGSPEAFF.